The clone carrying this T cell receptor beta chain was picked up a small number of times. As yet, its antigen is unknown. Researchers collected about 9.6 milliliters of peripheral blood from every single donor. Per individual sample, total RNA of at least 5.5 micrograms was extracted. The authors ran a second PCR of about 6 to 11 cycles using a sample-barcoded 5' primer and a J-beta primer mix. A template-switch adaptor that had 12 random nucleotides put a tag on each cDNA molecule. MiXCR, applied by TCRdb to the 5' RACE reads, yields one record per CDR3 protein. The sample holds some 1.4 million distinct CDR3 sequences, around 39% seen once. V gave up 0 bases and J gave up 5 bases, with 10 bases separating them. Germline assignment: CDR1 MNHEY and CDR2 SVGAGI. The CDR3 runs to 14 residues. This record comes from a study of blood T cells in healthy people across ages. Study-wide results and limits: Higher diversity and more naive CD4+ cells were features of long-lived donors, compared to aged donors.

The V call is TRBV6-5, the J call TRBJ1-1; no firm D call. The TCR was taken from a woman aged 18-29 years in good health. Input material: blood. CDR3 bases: TGTGCCAGCAGTTACTCTCGAGAAGCGACTGAAGCTTTCTTT. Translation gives CASSYSREATEAFF.